This TCR beta chain was documented in a study of radiotherapy plus CTLA-4 blockade in lung cancer. Overall study context: Roughly 17% of patients responded objectively, and about 33% achieved disease control.

With regard to this clone: Its specificity is unknown.

Study observations and caveats: The study found tumor-derived TCR clones expanded in blood after radiotherapy plus ipilimumab. Strongest reported response predictors: early blood clone changes and post-radiation interferon-beta.

Focal radiation with ipilimumab CTLA-4 blockade was given to patients with chemo-refractory metastatic non-small-cell lung cancer. Sequencing used immunoSEQ multiplex PCR; TCRdb keeps in-frame clones, though not all of them. There are tens of thousands of clones in the sample; around 87% occur only once, and 35% to 50% lies in the top ten. Germline CDR1 is GTSNPN and CDR2 is SVGIG (reference sequence). CDR3 length: 15 amino acids. After removal of 4 bases from V and 4 bases from J, the junction contained 9 bases not matched to a gene. Sequencing was performed on peripheral blood, taken from a patient treated with radiotherapy plus ipilimumab. The receptor was isolated from a human donor with non-small cell lung cancer that progressed on radiotherapy plus ipilimumab. This chain joins TRBV30 and TRBJ1-2; 10 bases are a match to TRBD1. The CDR3 protein is CAWNNPGQGSYGYTF. The CDR3 bases are TGTGCCTGGAACAATCCGGGACAGGGGTCCTATGGCTACACCTTC.